A single sample is the source of the 2 T cell receptor beta chains below, sequenced in a study of blood T cell repertoires in COVID-19. Clones were read by immunoSEQ multiplex PCR, and TCRdb kept only the in-frame ones, dropping some. The sample yields about 160,000 clones, roughly 80% seen once. The sequenced sample was peripheral blood. The receptors come from a man between 65 and 85 years old with acute or convalescent COVID-19.

V gene TRBV4-3 combines with J gene TRBJ1-3, with a possible D match to TRBD1 (5 bases). The V and J ends lost 2 bases and 8 bases respectively, with 10 bases between them. The CDR3 runs 13 residues. CDR1 is LGHNA and CDR2 is YSLEER in the germline V gene. The CDR3 bases are TGCGCCAGCAGCCAATTAAGGGGCCACACCATATATTTT. Translated, it gives CASSQLRGHTIYF.

This chain links TRBV5-4 with TRBJ1-1; no firm D call. The CDR3 is 14 amino acids. V lost 0 bases and J lost 2, with 8 bases in between. Germline CDR1 reads SGHNT; CDR2 reads YYREEE (reference sequence). CDR3 in amino acids: CASSLGFINTEAFF. CDR3 bases: TGTGCCAGCAGCTTGGGTTTTATTAACACTGAAGCTTTCTTT.